The rows below give T cell receptor beta chains drawn from one sample of a study of Graves' ophthalmopathy and Graves' hyperthyroidism. TCRdb re-called the multiplex PCR reads through MiXCR, storing one row per CDR3 protein. The sample records almost 750,000 distinct CDR3 sequences, roughly two fifths being singletons. The sample was peripheral blood. The receptors shown here come from an adult man with Graves' ophthalmopathy. CDR3s include the opening cysteine and the closing phenylalanine or tryptophan. Fields, in order: J gene, CDR3 length, clone size, V gene, D gene, CDR3 DNA, CDR3 protein. D genes are given only for firm matches. A clone size is listed for some rows: how often the clone was seen (once, few, many), or a class if it is expanded.

J gene: TRBJ2-5
CDR3 length: 17
clone size: .
V gene: TRBV14
D gene: TRBD1
CDR3 DNA: TGTGCCAGCAGCCGTCGGTCAGGGGGCGTCAGCCAAGAGACCCAGTACTTC
CDR3 protein: CASSRRSGGVSQETQYF

J gene: TRBJ1-5
CDR3 length: 15
clone size: many
V gene: TRBV10-3
D gene: .
CDR3 DNA: TGTGCCATCAGTCGGGACAAATTGAAAAATCAGCCCCAGCATTTT
CDR3 protein: CAISRDKLKNQPQHF

J gene: TRBJ2-7
CDR3 length: 15
clone size: .
V gene: TRBV7-9
D gene: TRBD1
CDR3 DNA: TGTGCCAGCAGCTTCCTCGGGACAGATCCCTACGAGCAGTACTTC
CDR3 protein: CASSFLGTDPYEQYF

J gene: TRBJ1-1
CDR3 length: 13
clone size: few
V gene: TRBV7-2
D gene: .
CDR3 DNA: TGTGCCAGCAGCTTATCCAACCTAGGCGGGGCTTTCTTT
CDR3 protein: CASSLSNLGGAFF

J gene: TRBJ2-7
CDR3 length: 11
clone size: .
V gene: TRBV2
D gene: .
CDR3 DNA: TGTGCCAGCACCAGAAACTACGAGCAGTACTTC
CDR3 protein: CASTRNYEQYF

J gene: TRBJ2-2
CDR3 length: 15
clone size: few
V gene: TRBV7-9
D gene: .
CDR3 DNA: TGTGCCAGCAGCTATCAGGGCAGGGTCCCCGGGGAGCTGTTTTTT
CDR3 protein: CASSYQGRVPGELFF

J gene: TRBJ1-5
CDR3 length: 13
clone size: .
V gene: TRBV28
D gene: .
CDR3 DNA: TGTGCCAGCCTACGGGGTATACGGCAGCCCCAGCATTTT
CDR3 protein: CASLRGIRQPQHF

J gene: TRBJ2-5
CDR3 length: 13
clone size: many
V gene: TRBV29-1
D gene: .
CDR3 DNA: TGCAGCGTTGGCTCGGGTCTTAGAGAGACCCAGTACTTC
CDR3 protein: CSVGSGLRETQYF

J gene: TRBJ2-2
CDR3 length: 13
clone size: .
V gene: TRBV19
D gene: .
CDR3 DNA: TGTGCCACCCCCAGCGGAGACACCGGGGAGCTGTTTTTT
CDR3 protein: CATPSGDTGELFF

J gene: TRBJ2-5
CDR3 length: 15
clone size: .
V gene: TRBV29-1
D gene: TRBD2
CDR3 DNA: TGCAGCGCGGACCTAGCGGGGGCCGGGAATGAGACCCAGTACTTC
CDR3 protein: CSADLAGAGNETQYF

J gene: TRBJ2-2
CDR3 length: 18
clone size: .
V gene: TRBV25-1
D gene: TRBD2
CDR3 DNA: TGTGCCAGCAGCGTAGCGGTAATAGCGGGAGGGATTGCCGGGGAGCTGTTTTTT
CDR3 protein: CASSVAVIAGGIAGELFF

J gene: TRBJ1-5
CDR3 length: 15
clone size: .
V gene: TRBV5-1
D gene: .
CDR3 DNA: TGTGCCAGCCAAAGGAGGGGGGGAAGCAATCAGCCCCAGCATTTT
CDR3 protein: CASQRRGGSNQPQHF

J gene: TRBJ1-1
CDR3 length: 12
clone size: .
V gene: TRBV7-2
D gene: TRBD1
CDR3 DNA: TGTGCCAGCAGGAAGACAGGGGCTGGCGCTTTCTTT
CDR3 protein: CASRKTGAGAFF

J gene: TRBJ2-7
CDR3 length: 14
clone size: few
V gene: TRBV20-1
D gene: TRBD1
CDR3 DNA: TGCAGTGCCCCGCGGGGACAGGGAACCTACGAGCAGTACTTC
CDR3 protein: CSAPRGQGTYEQYF

J gene: TRBJ1-2
CDR3 length: 12
clone size: .
V gene: TRBV12-3/TRBV12-4
D gene: .
CDR3 DNA: TGTGCCAGCAGCGGGGGTCCATATAGCTACACCTTC
CDR3 protein: CASSGGPYSYTF

J gene: TRBJ2-5
CDR3 length: 15
clone size: .
V gene: TRBV7-2
D gene: TRBD2
CDR3 DNA: TGTGCCAGCAGCTTATCGACTAGCGGTACGGAGACCCAGTACTTC
CDR3 protein: CASSLSTSGTETQYF

J gene: TRBJ1-4
CDR3 length: 13
clone size: many
V gene: TRBV2
D gene: TRBD1
CDR3 DNA: TGTGCCAGCAAGGCAGGGGGCTTGGAAAAACTGTTTTTT
CDR3 protein: CASKAGGLEKLFF

J gene: TRBJ1-3
CDR3 length: 13
clone size: many
V gene: TRBV29-1
D gene: .
CDR3 DNA: TGCAGCGCCCCGGGGGACTCTGGAAACACCATATATTTT
CDR3 protein: CSAPGDSGNTIYF

J gene: TRBJ2-7
CDR3 length: 13
clone size: few
V gene: TRBV18
D gene: .
CDR3 DNA: TGTGCCAGCTCACCAATACAGGGAAGCGAGCAGTACTTC
CDR3 protein: CASSPIQGSEQYF

J gene: TRBJ2-5
CDR3 length: 14
clone size: many
V gene: TRBV2
D gene: .
CDR3 DNA: TGCGCCAGCAGTGAAGGAACAGGGCAAGAGACCCAGTACTTC
CDR3 protein: CASSEGTGQETQYF

J gene: TRBJ1-5
CDR3 length: 10
clone size: once
V gene: TRBV29-1
D gene: .
CDR3 DNA: TGCAGCGTCGGCAATCAGCCCCAGCATTTT
CDR3 protein: CSVGNQPQHF

J gene: TRBJ1-6
CDR3 length: 13
clone size: many
V gene: TRBV5-5
D gene: .
CDR3 DNA: TGTGCCAGCAGCTTCGAGCCCAGAGCACCCCTCCACTTT
CDR3 protein: CASSFEPRAPLHF

J gene: TRBJ1-1
CDR3 length: 15
clone size: .
V gene: TRBV2
D gene: .
CDR3 DNA: TGTGCCAGCAATTCGAGGACGCCTCGGGACACTGAAGCTTTCTTT
CDR3 protein: CASNSRTPRDTEAFF

J gene: TRBJ1-4
CDR3 length: 13
clone size: .
V gene: TRBV29-1
D gene: .
CDR3 DNA: TGCAGCCAAGAACGGGCCAGGACTGAAAAACTGTTTTTT
CDR3 protein: CSQERARTEKLFF

J gene: TRBJ1-1
CDR3 length: 17
clone size: few
V gene: TRBV15
D gene: .
CDR3 DNA: TGTGCCACCAGCAGAGATCAGTCGTCCATAATGAACACTGAAGCTTTCTTT
CDR3 protein: CATSRDQSSIMNTEAFF

J gene: TRBJ2-5
CDR3 length: 12
clone size: .
V gene: TRBV2
D gene: .
CDR3 DNA: TGTGCCATTAGGGCAGGGGTCGAGACCCAGTACTTC
CDR3 protein: CAIRAGVETQYF

J gene: TRBJ2-5
CDR3 length: 15
clone size: many
V gene: TRBV19
D gene: TRBD1
CDR3 DNA: TGTGCCAGTAGTAAATCGACAGGGTACCAAGAGACCCAGTACTTC
CDR3 protein: CASSKSTGYQETQYF

J gene: TRBJ1-1
CDR3 length: 12
clone size: many
V gene: TRBV7-9
D gene: .
CDR3 DNA: TGTGCCAGCAGCTTAGCGCGGAATGAAGCTTTCTTT
CDR3 protein: CASSLARNEAFF

J gene: TRBJ1-4
CDR3 length: 13
clone size: .
V gene: TRBV30
D gene: .
CDR3 DNA: TGTGCCTGGAGTGAACTCAACGGGGAAAAACTGTTTTTT
CDR3 protein: CAWSELNGEKLFF

J gene: TRBJ1-4
CDR3 length: 14
clone size: .
V gene: TRBV4-1
D gene: .
CDR3 DNA: TGCGCCAGCAGCCGGGGGAGGGGGAATGAAAAACTGTTTTTT
CDR3 protein: CASSRGRGNEKLFF

J gene: TRBJ1-4
CDR3 length: 16
clone size: many
V gene: TRBV10-3
D gene: TRBD1
CDR3 DNA: TGTGCCATCAGTGAGCAACAGGGGTTGGCTAATGAAAAACTGTTTTTT
CDR3 protein: CAISEQQGLANEKLFF

J gene: TRBJ1-1
CDR3 length: 14
clone size: few
V gene: TRBV7-9
D gene: .
CDR3 DNA: TGTGCCAGCAGTCCGTGGACTGCGAACACTGAAGCTTTCTTT
CDR3 protein: CASSPWTANTEAFF

J gene: TRBJ1-2
CDR3 length: 14
clone size: few
V gene: TRBV7-9
D gene: .
CDR3 DNA: TGTGCCAGCAGGCGTACCGGGACAACCTATGGCTACACCTTC
CDR3 protein: CASRRTGTTYGYTF

J gene: TRBJ2-7
CDR3 length: 14
clone size: .
V gene: TRBV6-1
D gene: .
CDR3 DNA: TGTGCCAGCAGTGAATGGCGGTCCTCCTACGAGCAGTACTTC
CDR3 protein: CASSEWRSSYEQYF

J gene: TRBJ1-3
CDR3 length: 14
clone size: .
V gene: TRBV19
D gene: .
CDR3 DNA: TGTGCCAGTAGGCCGGGACAACAGAGAAACACCATATATTTT
CDR3 protein: CASRPGQQRNTIYF

J gene: TRBJ2-7
CDR3 length: 13
clone size: few
V gene: TRBV5-6
D gene: TRBD2
CDR3 DNA: TGTGCCAGCAGCCTGGGGAGGGGTTTAGGGCAGTACTTC
CDR3 protein: CASSLGRGLGQYF

J gene: TRBJ2-3
CDR3 length: 12
clone size: .
V gene: TRBV7-2
D gene: .
CDR3 DNA: TGTGCCAGCAGCACCGACCATTATACGCAGTATTTT
CDR3 protein: CASSTDHYTQYF

J gene: TRBJ2-5
CDR3 length: 15
clone size: many
V gene: TRBV2
D gene: TRBD1
CDR3 DNA: TGTGCCAGCAGTGACAGGACAGGAGGCCAAGAGACCCAGTACTTC
CDR3 protein: CASSDRTGGQETQYF

J gene: TRBJ1-1
CDR3 length: 15
clone size: few
V gene: TRBV20-1
D gene: .
CDR3 DNA: TGCAGTGCTTGGGGGCCCCCGGGCTTGAACACTGAAGCTTTCTTT
CDR3 protein: CSAWGPPGLNTEAFF

J gene: TRBJ1-1
CDR3 length: 15
clone size: few
V gene: TRBV7-9
D gene: .
CDR3 DNA: TGTGCCAGCACCAAATCGGGCGGCATGAACACTGAAGCTTTCTTT
CDR3 protein: CASTKSGGMNTEAFF

J gene: TRBJ1-2
CDR3 length: 13
clone size: many
V gene: TRBV9
D gene: .
CDR3 DNA: TGTGCCAGCAGCGTAGCGGGTCACTATGGCTACACCTTC
CDR3 protein: CASSVAGHYGYTF

J gene: TRBJ2-7
CDR3 length: 15
clone size: few
V gene: TRBV19
D gene: .
CDR3 DNA: TGTGCCAGTAGTGAGTGGGACAAGAGCTCCTACGAGCAGTACTTC
CDR3 protein: CASSEWDKSSYEQYF

J gene: TRBJ1-1
CDR3 length: 17
clone size: .
V gene: TRBV7-9
D gene: .
CDR3 DNA: TGTGCCAGCAGCCGGAATGCAAGGGGAGCCATGAACACTGAAGCTTTCTTT
CDR3 protein: CASSRNARGAMNTEAFF

J gene: TRBJ1-2
CDR3 length: 15
clone size: .
V gene: TRBV20-1
D gene: .
CDR3 DNA: TGCAGTGCTCAAAGTGGTCCGGGAGCTAACTATGGCTACACCTTC
CDR3 protein: CSAQSGPGANYGYTF

J gene: TRBJ2-2
CDR3 length: 18
clone size: once
V gene: TRBV25-1
D gene: .
CDR3 DNA: TGTGCCAGCAGCCAAGATTGGCTAGGGGTCGGCGTCACCGGGGAGCTGTTTTTT
CDR3 protein: CASSQDWLGVGVTGELFF

J gene: TRBJ2-7
CDR3 length: 14
clone size: few
V gene: TRBV15
D gene: .
CDR3 DNA: TGTGCCACCAGCAGGGGGGCTAGCACCGGGGAGCAGTACTTC
CDR3 protein: CATSRGASTGEQYF

J gene: TRBJ1-2
CDR3 length: 15
clone size: .
V gene: TRBV4-1
D gene: .
CDR3 DNA: TGCGCCAGCAGCCAAGGATTGGCTCCGGGGGGTGGCTACACCTTC
CDR3 protein: CASSQGLAPGGGYTF

J gene: TRBJ1-2
CDR3 length: 13
clone size: .
V gene: TRBV9
D gene: .
CDR3 DNA: TGTGCCAGCAGCGTCGAGGACAGCTCTGGCTACACCTTC
CDR3 protein: CASSVEDSSGYTF

J gene: TRBJ2-2
CDR3 length: 19
clone size: many
V gene: TRBV14
D gene: .
CDR3 DNA: TGTGCCAGCAGCCAAGACAGGTTACGGCCAGGGCTCAGCACCGGGGAGCTGTTTTTT
CDR3 protein: CASSQDRLRPGLSTGELFF

J gene: TRBJ1-2
CDR3 length: 16
clone size: few
V gene: TRBV12-3/TRBV12-4
D gene: TRBD1
CDR3 DNA: TGTGCCAGCAGTAGACAGGGACAGGGGGCATCCTATGGCTACACCTTC
CDR3 protein: CASSRQGQGASYGYTF

J gene: TRBJ2-7
CDR3 length: 14
clone size: .
V gene: TRBV7-9
D gene: .
CDR3 DNA: TGTGCCCGCAGCTTATTGGTGGAATCCTACGAGCAGTACTTC
CDR3 protein: CARSLLVESYEQYF

J gene: TRBJ1-1
CDR3 length: 14
clone size: many
V gene: TRBV10-3
D gene: TRBD1
CDR3 DNA: TGTGCCATCAGTGATCGGACAGGGGGCCTTGAAGCTTTCTTT
CDR3 protein: CAISDRTGGLEAFF

J gene: TRBJ2-3
CDR3 length: 16
clone size: .
V gene: TRBV2
D gene: TRBD1
CDR3 DNA: TGTGCCAGCAGTCGCCCGGGACAGCGCTTCACAGATACGCAGTATTTT
CDR3 protein: CASSRPGQRFTDTQYF